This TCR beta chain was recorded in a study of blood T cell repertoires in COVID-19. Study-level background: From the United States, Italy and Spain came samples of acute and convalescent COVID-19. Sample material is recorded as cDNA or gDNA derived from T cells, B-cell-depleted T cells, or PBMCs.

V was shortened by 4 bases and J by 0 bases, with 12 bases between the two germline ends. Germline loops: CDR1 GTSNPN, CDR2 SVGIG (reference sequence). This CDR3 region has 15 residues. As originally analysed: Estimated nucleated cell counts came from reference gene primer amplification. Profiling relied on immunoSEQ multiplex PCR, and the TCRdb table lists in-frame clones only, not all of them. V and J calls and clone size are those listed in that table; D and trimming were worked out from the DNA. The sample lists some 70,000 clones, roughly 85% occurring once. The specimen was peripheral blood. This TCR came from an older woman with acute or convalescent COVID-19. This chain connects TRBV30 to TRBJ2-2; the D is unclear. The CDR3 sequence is CAWTSRAANTGELFF. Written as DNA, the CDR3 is TGTGCCTGGACATCCCGAGCTGCGAACACCGGGGAGCTGTTTTTT.